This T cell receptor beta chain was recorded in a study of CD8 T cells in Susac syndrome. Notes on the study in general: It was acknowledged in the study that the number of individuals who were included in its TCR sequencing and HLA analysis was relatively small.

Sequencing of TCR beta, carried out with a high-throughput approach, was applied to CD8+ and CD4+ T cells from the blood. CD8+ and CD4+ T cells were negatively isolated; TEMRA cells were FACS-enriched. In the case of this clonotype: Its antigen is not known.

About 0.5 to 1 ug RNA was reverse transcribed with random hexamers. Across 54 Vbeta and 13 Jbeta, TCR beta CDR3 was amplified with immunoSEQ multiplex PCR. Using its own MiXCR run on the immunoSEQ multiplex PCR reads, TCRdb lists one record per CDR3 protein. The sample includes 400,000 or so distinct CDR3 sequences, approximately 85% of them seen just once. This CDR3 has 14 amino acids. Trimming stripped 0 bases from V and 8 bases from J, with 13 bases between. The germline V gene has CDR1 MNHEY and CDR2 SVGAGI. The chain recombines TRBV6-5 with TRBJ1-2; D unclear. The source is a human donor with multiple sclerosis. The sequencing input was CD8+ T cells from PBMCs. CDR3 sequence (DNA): TGTGCCAGCAGTTACTCTTCCCAACCTTTCGGCTACACCTTC. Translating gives CASSYSSQPFGYTF.